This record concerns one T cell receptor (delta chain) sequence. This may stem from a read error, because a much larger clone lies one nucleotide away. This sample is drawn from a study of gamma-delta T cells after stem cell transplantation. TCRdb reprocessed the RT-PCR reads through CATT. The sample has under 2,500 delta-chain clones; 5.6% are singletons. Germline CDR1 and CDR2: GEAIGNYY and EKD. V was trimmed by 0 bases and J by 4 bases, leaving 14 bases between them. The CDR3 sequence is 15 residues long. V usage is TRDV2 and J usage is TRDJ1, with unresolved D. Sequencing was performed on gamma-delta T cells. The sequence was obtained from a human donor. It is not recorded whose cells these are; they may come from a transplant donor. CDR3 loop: CACDTVGARGDKLIF. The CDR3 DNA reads TGTGCCTGTGACACCGTAGGGGCTCGGGGCGATAAACTCATCTTT.